These 5 T cell receptor beta chains share one sample of origin, sequenced in a study of T cells after yellow fever vaccination. From the 5' RACE reads, TCRdb called clonotypes with MiXCR, one entry per CDR3 protein. The table shows approximately 510,000 distinct CDR3 sequences, with around a fifth occurring only once. The sample in question was PBMCs, obtained roughly 20 days after the first yellow fever vaccination. The receptors were sampled from a man aged 18 to 29 who received the YFV17D yellow fever vaccine.

The chain has TRBV9 and TRBJ2-5; no clear D. This CDR3 spans 14 amino acids. Germline lookup yields CDR1 SGDLS and CDR2 YYNGEE. Trimming took 2 bases from V and 0 from J, leaving 8 bases between them. Here the CDR3 reads CASSVSVNQETQYF. CDR3 DNA sequence: TGTGCCAGCAGCGTCAGTGTTAACCAAGAGACCCAGTACTTC.

This clonotype was seen more than once but under ten times. The chain couples TRBV5-1 to TRBJ2-2; D gene unclear. Trimming removed 0 bases at V and 2 bases at J, with 14 bases between. Per germline, CDR1 SGHRS and CDR2 YFSETQ. The CDR3 consists of 17 residues. CDR3 DNA: TGCGCCAGCAGCTTGGGCCCGATACCAACTAACACCGGGGAGCTGTTTTTT. Protein product: CASSLGPIPTNTGELFF. Combining the CDR3 with reference TRBV5-1 and TRBJ2-2 gives the whole variable domain KAGVTQTPRYLIKTRGQQVTLSCSPISGHRSVSWYQQTPGQGLQFLFEYFSETQRNKGNFPGRFSGRQFSNSRSEMNVSTLELGDSALYLCASSLGPIPTNTGELFFGEGSRLTVL.

The rearrangement joins TRBV18 to TRBJ1-6; D is unresolved. CDR1 KGHSH and CDR2 LQKENI come from the germline V gene. The CDR3 spans 15 residues. V lost 2 bases, J lost 4 bases, and 9 bases lay in between. In DNA form, the CDR3 reads TGTGCCAGCTCACCAAATGAGGGTTATAATTCACCCCTCCACTTT. It translates to CASSPNEGYNSPLHF.

This clonotype has only a few counts. The rearrangement links TRBV7-8 to TRBJ2-3; tentatively, D is TRBD1 or TRBD2 (5 bases each). Per germline, CDR1 SGHVS and CDR2 FQNEAQ. Trimming took off 4 bases at V and 2 bases at J, with 10 bases between the two ends. The CDR3 consists of 14 residues. DNA for the CDR3: TGTGCCAGCAGCTCGTTTGGGACCACAGATACGCAGTATTTT. Its translation is CASSSFGTTDTQYF.

This clonotype turned up a few times. The rearrangement uses TRBV12-3 or TRBV12-4 and TRBJ2-6; 7 nucleotides align to TRBD1. The V segment lost 6 bases and the J segment 0 bases; nucleotides outside the gene matches: 14. This CDR3 has 19 amino acids. CDR3 DNA sequence: TGTGCCAGCAGCGGACAGGCAGCTCCTCTCCTCTCTGGGGCCAACGTCCTGACTTTC. Translation gives CASSGQAAPLLSGANVLTF.